The 10 T cell receptor beta chains below all came from one sample that was sequenced in a study of OX40 agonist ivuxolimab in advanced cancers. Measured with immunoSEQ multiplex PCR; TCRdb has only the in-frame clones, and not every one. The data hold 6,500 to 10,000 clones, with about 90% observed a single time. Material: CD4+ or CD8+ T cells sorted from blood, obtained in a trial of the OX40 agonist ivuxolimab. The receptors come from an adult with an advanced solid tumor such as melanoma, head and neck, liver or kidney cancer.

The rearrangement links TRBV6-6 to TRBJ2-1; maybe TRBD2 (5 bases). V was clipped by 2 bases and J by 4 bases, with 6 bases between them. This CDR3 is 13 amino acids long. CDR1 MNHNY and CDR2 SVGAGI come from the germline V gene (reference sequence). The CDR3 is CASSYPGYNEQFF. The CDR3, as DNA: TGTGCCAGCAGTTACCCGGGGTACAATGAGCAGTTCTTC.

The V call is TRBV28, the J call TRBJ2-1; 16 bases match TRBD2. Germline V gene sequence: CDR1 MDHEN, CDR2 SYDVKM. With 2 bases clipped from V and 4 bases from J, the junction kept 11 bases outside the gene matches. The CDR3 totals 20 residues. The CDR3 region has the DNA TGTGCCAGCAGTTTACGGGGGACTAGCGGGAGGGCCTTGGGATACAATGAGCAGTTCTTC. Translating gives CASSLRGTSGRALGYNEQFF.

This chain connects TRBV5-1 to TRBJ1-1; no clear D. This CDR3 has 15 amino acids. The germline V gene encodes CDR1 SGHRS and CDR2 YFSETQ. The V end lost 0 bases, the J end lost 4 bases, and 13 bases lay between the germline ends. CDR3 in amino acids: CASSLDTGKGTEAFF. In nucleotides, the CDR3 is TGCGCCAGCAGCTTGGACACGGGGAAGGGCACTGAAGCTTTCTTT.

This rearrangement joins TRBV5-1 to TRBJ2-3, with 7 positions matching TRBD1. The CDR3 has 14 amino acids. CDR1 SGHRS and CDR2 YFSETQ come from the germline V gene. V was clipped by 3 bases and J by 4 bases; unmatched bases: 5. The CDR3, as DNA: TGCGCCAGCAGCTGGCGACAGGGCTCAGATACGCAGTATTTT. Protein sequence: CASSWRQGSDTQYF.

The chain joins TRBV29-1 to TRBJ1-2; D unresolved. This CDR3 contains 12 residues. The ends were cut back, 0 bases at V and 8 bases at J, with 10 bases in the middle. Germline V lookup: CDR1 SQVTM, CDR2 ANQGSEA. CDR3 loop: CSVEDQSGGYTF. Written as DNA, the CDR3 is TGCAGCGTTGAAGACCAGTCGGGCGGCTACACCTTC.

In DNA form, the CDR3 reads TGCGCCAGCAGCCCATTCTTATTGGAGGAGGACTATGGCTACACCTTC. Amino acids: CASSPFLLEEDYGYTF. The chain has TRBV4-1 and TRBJ1-2; D is unresolved. CDR1 is MGHRA and CDR2 is YSYEKL in the germline V gene. Trimming took 4 bases from V and 3 from J, leaving 18 bases between them. The CDR3 sequence is 16 residues long.

This rearrangement joins TRBV10-1 to TRBJ2-5, with D unresolved. From germline, CDR1 is WNHNN and CDR2 SYGVQD (reference sequence). This CDR3 contains 13 residues. The V end was cut by 3 bases, the J end by 2 bases, with 7 bases between. CDR3 nucleotides: TGCGCCAGCAGTGAATCGTTTCAAGAGACCCAGTACTTC. It encodes CASSESFQETQYF.

The chain links TRBV7-9 to TRBJ1-4, with a possible D match to TRBD1 (5 bases). Germline CDR1 is SEHNR and CDR2 is FQNEAQ (reference sequence). The CDR3 runs to 15 residues. Trimming took off 4 bases at V and 0 bases at J, with 9 bases between the two ends. CDR3: CASSSGTATNEKLFF. The CDR3 region has the DNA TGTGCCAGCAGCTCAGGGACCGCAACTAATGAAAAACTGTTTTTT.

The chain recombines TRBV5-1 with TRBJ2-7; possibly TRBD2 for D (5 bases). CDR3 length: 17 residues. Trimming pared 2 bases from V and 7 bases from J, leaving 25 bases between. CDR1 is SGHRS, CDR2 YFSETQ, per germline. The CDR3 DNA reads TGCGCCAGCAGCTTCCCCTCTGTGGCTAGCAGGAGTCGGGAGCAGTACTTC. It specifies CASSFPSVASRSREQYF.

V gene TRBV28 combines with J gene TRBJ2-3; D is perhaps TRBD2 (6 bases). This CDR3 comprises 15 residues. V lost 5 bases and J 6 bases, leaving 18 bases between the germline ends. The V gene's germline CDR1 is MDHEN and CDR2 SYDVKM. CDR3 residues: CASSPGLGGTDTQYF. Written as DNA, the CDR3 is TGTGCCAGCAGTCCGGGACTTGGGGGGACCGATACGCAGTATTTT.